The sequence of this T cell receptor (beta chain) was determined in a study of vaccination effects on CD4 cells after COVID-19. Study-wide background: Expansion with viral peptide pools was applied to antigen-specific CD4+ T cells by the ViraFEST assay prior to sequencing. Every well got around 1.9 million PBMC, which were grown with 8.5 to 10 IU/ml IL-2 and approximately 9.7 ug/ml peptides.

As for this clone: Its antigen remains unknown.

Germline CDR1 and CDR2: MNHNY and SVGAGI (reference sequence). The CDR3 is made up of 14 amino acids. V lost 7 bases and J lost 3; bases outside the gene matches: 4. Some clones are missing from TCRdb's copy, which holds only in-frame ones; the method was immunoSEQ multiplex PCR. The table records under 50,000 clones, about 67% of them present only once. The authors isolated CD4+ T cells after ten to eleven days of culture. No vaccinee had earlier SARS-CoV-2 infection, and nucleocapsid antibodies were negative. General study findings and limits: Clones of infection and vaccine origin contracted markedly late after vaccination.

The receptor was isolated from a human donor who received a COVID-19 vaccine. Sequenced material: CD4+ T cells from PBMCs cultured without peptide, taken before COVID-19 vaccination. V gene TRBV6-6 combines with J gene TRBJ2-7, with 12 bases matching TRBD2. The CDR3 bases are TGTGCCAGCACCCCGACTAGCGGGGGCTACGAGCAGTACTTC. Its translation is CASTPTSGGYEQYF.